These T cell receptor beta chains were read from a single sample in a study of shared clonotypes between healthy human individuals. This table comes from immunoSEQ multiplex PCR, and its TCRdb copy is limited to in-frame clones, with some not included. The sample consists of about 1.5 million clones, under 99% of them appearing once. Sequenced: naive CD4+ T cells sorted from blood. Receptors originate from a young man in good health. Both conserved end residues are part of each CDR3. D genes are given only for firm matches. The size entry is marked missing in some rows and otherwise reads once, few, many or a size class.

>TRBV19|TRBD1|-|TRBJ1-5
TGTGCCAGTGTCCGACAGGGGGGCAATCAGCCCCAGCATTTT
CASVRQGGNQPQHF
>TRBV11-2|-|-|TRBJ2-2
TGTGCCAGCAGCTTAGATCTAAGGGGAAACGGGGAGCTGTTTTTT
CASSLDLRGNGELFF
>TRBV7-2|-|-|TRBJ2-7
TGTGCCAGCAGCTTAGGGGTCCCGAGCTCCTACGAGCAGTACTTC
CASSLGVPSSYEQYF
>TRBV5-1|TRBD2|-|TRBJ2-7
TGCGCCAGCAGCCAGCAGGCTAGCGGGACCCGGACTCCCTACGAGCAGTACTTC
CASSQQASGTRTPYEQYF
>TRBV6-1|-|-|TRBJ2-3
TGTGCCAGCAGTGAAGGTTTTAGCGGAAGGGACACAGATACGCAGTATTTT
CASSEGFSGRDTDTQYF
>TRBV13|-|once|TRBJ2-6
TGTGCCAGCAGCTTGTCCGGTCCTGGCCTGACTTTC
CASSLSGPGLTF
>TRBV6-6|-|-|TRBJ2-5
TGTGCCAGCAGTGGGGCAGGGACGGAGACCCAGTACTTC
CASSGAGTETQYF
>TRBV7-6|-|-|TRBJ2-3
TGTGCCAGCAGCTTAGGGGCTAGCTCGCACACAGATACGCAGTATTTT
CASSLGASSHTDTQYF
>TRBV4-1|-|-|TRBJ2-5
TGCGCCAGCAGCCAAGATGGGCAGCCCGGGCGAGAGACCCAGTACTTC
CASSQDGQPGRETQYF
>TRBV28|-|-|TRBJ2-3
TGTGCCAGCAGTTCCGCGGGGGCTAGCCCAGATACGCAGTATTTT
CASSSAGASPDTQYF
>TRBV18|-|-|TRBJ2-6
TGTGCCAGCTCAGAAGGGGCCAACGTCCTGACTTTC
CASSEGANVLTF
>TRBV5-1|-|-|TRBJ2-3
TGCGCCAGCAGCTTGGGAGGAAGCACAGATACGCAGTATTTT
CASSLGGSTDTQYF
>TRBV4-1|TRBD2|-|TRBJ2-2
TGCGCCAGCCACCTGACGGGACTAGCTACCGGGGAGCTGTTTTTT
CASHLTGLATGELFF
>TRBV2|-|once|TRBJ2-1
TGTGCCAGCAGTGGGGGTTCCTACAATGAGCAGTTCTTC
CASSGGSYNEQFF
>TRBV5-4|TRBD2|-|TRBJ2-7
TGTGCCAGCAGCTCGCCCTCCCGACTAGCGGCCGAGCAGTACTTC
CASSSPSRLAAEQYF
>TRBV7-3|TRBD2|once|TRBJ2-3
TGTGCCAGCAGCTTAGATGGGACTACCAGCACAGATACGCAGTATTTT
CASSLDGTTSTDTQYF
>TRBV7-2|-|-|TRBJ2-3
TGTGCCAGCAGCTTAGGACGGGGCACAGATACGCAGTATTTT
CASSLGRGTDTQYF
>TRBV18|-|-|TRBJ2-3
TGTGCCAGCTCCGTAACAGGGACGTCAACAGATACGCAGTATTTT
CASSVTGTSTDTQYF
>TRBV6-6|-|-|TRBJ1-5
TGTGCCAGCAGTTACGGGGCGAATAGCAATCAGCCCCAGCATTTT
CASSYGANSNQPQHF
>TRBV6-1|-|-|TRBJ1-1
TGTGCCAGCAGTGAACTCGGCAGGGGCACTGAAGCTTTCTTT
CASSELGRGTEAFF
>TRBV28|-|-|TRBJ1-5
TGTGCCAGCAGTTTATTGCCAAACATTAATCAGCCCCAGCATTTT
CASSLLPNINQPQHF
>TRBV7-2|TRBD1|-|TRBJ1-2
TGTGCCAGCAGCTCCGTAGGGACAGTCTATGGCTACACCTTC
CASSSVGTVYGYTF
>TRBV6-5|-|-|TRBJ2-7
TGTGCCAGCAGTTACTCGGGGGCAGGCCCCTACGAGCAGTACTTC
CASSYSGAGPYEQYF
>TRBV5-1|TRBD2|-|TRBJ2-3
TGCGCCAGCAGCTCCGTTAGCGGGAGCACAGATACGCAGTATTTT
CASSSVSGSTDTQYF
>TRBV2|-|-|TRBJ1-5
TGTGCCAGCAGTGAAAGCGGTCAGCCCCAGCATTTT
CASSESGQPQHF
>TRBV21-1|-|-|TRBJ2-1
TGTGCCAGCAGCAGCAGTTACCATCCCGACTCAGTTGGGCAGTTCTTC
CASSSSYHPDSVGQFF
>TRBV5-1|-|once|TRBJ1-4
TGCGCCAGCAGCCGTAGGTGGGGTGTTAATGAAAAACTGTTTTTT
CASSRRWGVNEKLFF
>TRBV11-3|-|-|TRBJ2-1
TGTGCCAGCAGCTTGGGGCGGGTCGGAAACAATGAGCAGTTCTTC
CASSLGRVGNNEQFF
>TRBV7-2|TRBD2|-|TRBJ2-2
TGTGCCAGCAGCTTACTAGGACTAGCGGTCACCGGGGAGCTGTTTTTT
CASSLLGLAVTGELFF
>TRBV4-2|-|-|TRBJ2-1
TGTGCCAGCAGCCAAGATTTTCGGACAAGCACTGAGCAGTTCTTC
CASSQDFRTSTEQFF
>TRBV11-2|TRBD1|-|TRBJ1-1
TGTGCCAGCAGGGCTCCGGGACAGGCTAACACTGAAGCTTTCTTT
CASRAPGQANTEAFF
>TRBV9|-|-|TRBJ1-5
TGTGCCAGCAGCCCAGATAGCAATCAGCCCCAGCATTTT
CASSPDSNQPQHF
>TRBV29-1|-|once|TRBJ2-2
TGCAGCGTTGACGTCTTGACAGGCCCTAACACCGGGGAGCTGTTTTTT
CSVDVLTGPNTGELFF
>TRBV7-2|TRBD2|-|TRBJ2-3
TGTGCCAGCAGCTCGACTAGCGGCACAGATACGCAGTATTTT
CASSSTSGTDTQYF
>TRBV12-5|TRBD1|-|TRBJ2-1
TGTGCTAGTGGTTCCGGGACAGGGGGCAATGAGCAGTTCTTC
CASGSGTGGNEQFF
>TRBV15|-|-|TRBJ2-7
TGTGCCACCAGCAGTTCAGAGGGGTATCGAACTTACGAGCAGTACTTC
CATSSSEGYRTYEQYF
>TRBV27|-|-|TRBJ1-1
TGTGCCAGCAGTTTATTGGGGGGTGAAGCTTTCTTT
CASSLLGGEAFF
>TRBV29-1|-|-|TRBJ1-2
TGCAGCGGAAAGAAGGCAGGCTACACCTTC
CSGKKAGYTF
>TRBV28|-|-|TRBJ2-7
TGTGCCAGCAGTTTGGGACCGACCGACTACGAGCAGTACTTC
CASSLGPTDYEQYF
>TRBV18|TRBD1|once|TRBJ2-7
TGTGCCAGCTCATTGGGACAGGGGGAGCAGTACTTC
CASSLGQGEQYF
>TRBV30|TRBD2|-|TRBJ2-3
TGTGCCTGGAGTGTACATCGGCGGGAGGGGCGGTTGCGCGGGAAGACGCAGTATTTT
CAWSVHRREGRLRGKTQYF
>TRBV18|-|once|TRBJ2-5
TGTGCCAGCTCACCACCAAGGGGTAACAAAGAGACCCAGTACTTC
CASSPPRGNKETQYF
>TRBV11-2|-|-|TRBJ2-1
TGTGCCAGCCTTACGGACAGTCTGGGGGATGAGCAGTTCTTC
CASLTDSLGDEQFF
>TRBV18|TRBD1|once|TRBJ2-7
TGTGCCAGCTCACTGGGACAGTCCTACGAGCAGTACTTC
CASSLGQSYEQYF
>TRBV7-9|TRBD2|-|TRBJ2-3
TGTGCCAGCAGCTCCGGACTAGCGGGCACAGATACGCAGTATTTT
CASSSGLAGTDTQYF
>TRBV7-2|-|-|TRBJ2-7
TGTGCCAGCAGCGCCCTGACGTCGCTCTCCTACGAGCAGTACTTC
CASSALTSLSYEQYF
>TRBV7-9|TRBD1|-|TRBJ1-2
TGTGCCAGCAGCTACTCCGGGACAGCCTATGGCTACACCTTC
CASSYSGTAYGYTF
>TRBV6-1|-|-|TRBJ2-7
TGTGCCAGCAGTGACAGGGGACCGAGCTACGAGCAGTACTTC
CASSDRGPSYEQYF
>TRBV4-3|-|-|TRBJ1-2
TGCGCCAGCAGCCTAGGGGCTTTGAACTATGGCTACACCTTC
CASSLGALNYGYTF
>TRBV9|TRBD2|-|TRBJ2-5
TGTGCCAGCAGCGTAGTCGGGGGGGAGACCCAGTACTTC
CASSVVGGETQYF
>TRBV2|-|-|TRBJ2-7
TGTGCCAGCATAGACGGAAACTACGAGCAGTACTTC
CASIDGNYEQYF
>TRBV18|-|-|TRBJ1-5
TGTGCCAGCTCACCACTCGGCAGGGGTGGGGGACAGCCCCAGCATTTT
CASSPLGRGGGQPQHF
>TRBV6-5|-|-|TRBJ2-5
TGTGCCAGCAGTTATCAGGTAGCCGTACAAGAGACCCAGTACTTC
CASSYQVAVQETQYF
>TRBV2|-|-|TRBJ1-5
TGTGCCAGCAGTGTCAGCGGGCCCCAGCATTTT
CASSVSGPQHF
>TRBV5-1|TRBD2|once|TRBJ2-1
TGCGCCAGCAGCTTTGGCCTCGGACTAGTCAATATCAGGGAGCAGTTCTTC
CASSFGLGLVNIREQFF